The entry below describes one TCR beta chain. These data originate in a study of blood T cell repertoires in COVID-19. Across the study: Sources were T cells, B-cell-depleted T cells, or PBMCs; the material itself was cDNA or gDNA.

In the authors' workflow: Estimation of nucleated cell counts relied on the amplification of reference gene primers. Clones were read by immunoSEQ multiplex PCR, and TCRdb kept only the in-frame ones, dropping some. From that table come the V and J calls and clone size; the DNA was used to work out D and trimming. The sample lists about 60,000 clones, 70% to 90% seen once, with 15% to 20% in the top ten. Deletions cut 6 bases from V and 2 bases from J, with 10 bases between. Germline-derived CDR1 and CDR2 are SNHLY and FYNNEI. The CDR3 sequence is 14 residues long. The specimen sequenced was peripheral blood. The chain recombines TRBV2 with TRBJ1-4; D unresolved. This TCR was recovered from a human donor in a cohort sampled during active COVID-19. In nucleotides, the CDR3 is TGTGCCAGCAGCTTTCGTTCTACTAATGAAAAACTGTTTTTT. Translated, it gives CASSFRSTNEKLFF.